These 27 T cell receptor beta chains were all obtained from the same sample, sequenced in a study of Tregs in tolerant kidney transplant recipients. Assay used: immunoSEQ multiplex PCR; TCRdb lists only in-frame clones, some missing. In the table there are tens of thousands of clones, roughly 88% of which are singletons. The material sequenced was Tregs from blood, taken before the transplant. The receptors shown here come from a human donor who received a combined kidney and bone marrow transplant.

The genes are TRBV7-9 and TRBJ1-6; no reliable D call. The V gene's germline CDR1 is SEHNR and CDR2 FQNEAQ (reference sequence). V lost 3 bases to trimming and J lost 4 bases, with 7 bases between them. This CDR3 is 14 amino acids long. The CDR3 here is CASSFMTYNSPLHF. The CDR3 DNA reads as TGTGCCAGCAGCTTCATGACGTATAATTCACCCCTCCACTTT.

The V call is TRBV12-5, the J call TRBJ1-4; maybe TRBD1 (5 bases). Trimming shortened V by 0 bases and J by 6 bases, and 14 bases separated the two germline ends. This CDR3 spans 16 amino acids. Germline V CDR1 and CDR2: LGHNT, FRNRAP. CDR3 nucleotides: TGTGCTAGTGGTTTGGTAGTGACAGATTGGGATGAAAAACTGTTTTTT. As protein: CASGLVVTDWDEKLFF.

In DNA form, the CDR3 reads TGTGCCAGTAGCCCCTCCGACAGGGCGAGAAGAGGCTACACCTTC. Its translation: CASSPSDRARRGYTF. The chain carries TRBV19 and TRBJ1-2, with 7 bases identical to TRBD1. This CDR3 region has 15 residues. CDR1 and CDR2 (germline): LNHDA, SQIVND (reference sequence). V shed 6 bases and J 8 bases; nucleotides not matched to a gene: 15.

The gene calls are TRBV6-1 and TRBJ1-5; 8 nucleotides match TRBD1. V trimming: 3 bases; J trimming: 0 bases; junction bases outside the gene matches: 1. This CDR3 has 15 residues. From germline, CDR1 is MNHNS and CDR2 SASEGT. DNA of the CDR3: TGTGCCAGCAGTGAGACAGGGGCTAGCAATCAGCCCCAGCATTTT. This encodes CASSETGASNQPQHF.

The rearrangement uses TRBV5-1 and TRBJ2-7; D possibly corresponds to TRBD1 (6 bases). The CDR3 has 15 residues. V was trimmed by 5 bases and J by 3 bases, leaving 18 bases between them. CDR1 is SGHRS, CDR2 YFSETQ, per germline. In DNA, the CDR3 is TGCGCCAGCAGGTCGCAGACCATAGGGGGCTACGAGCAGTACTTC. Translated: CASRSQTIGGYEQYF.

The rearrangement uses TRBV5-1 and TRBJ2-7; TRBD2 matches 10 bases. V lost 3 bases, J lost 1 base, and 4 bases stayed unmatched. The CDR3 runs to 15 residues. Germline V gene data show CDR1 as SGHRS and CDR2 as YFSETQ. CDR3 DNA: TGCGCCAGCAGCTCTGGACTAGCGGATTCCTACGAGCAGTACTTC. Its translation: CASSSGLADSYEQYF.

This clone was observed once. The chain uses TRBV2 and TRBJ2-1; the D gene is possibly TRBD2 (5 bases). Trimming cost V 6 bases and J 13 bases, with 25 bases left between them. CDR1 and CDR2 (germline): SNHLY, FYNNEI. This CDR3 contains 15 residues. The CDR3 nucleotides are TGTGCCAGCAGCCCTAGCTCAAGTCCGCACTTATCCCAGTTCTTC. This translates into CASSPSSSPHLSQFF.

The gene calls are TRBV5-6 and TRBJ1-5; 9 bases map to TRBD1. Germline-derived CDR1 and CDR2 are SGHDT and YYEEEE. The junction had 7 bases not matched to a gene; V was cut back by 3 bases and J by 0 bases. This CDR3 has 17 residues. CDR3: CASSSWDRARSNQPQHF. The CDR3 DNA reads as TGTGCCAGCAGCTCTTGGGACAGGGCCCGTAGCAATCAGCCCCAGCATTTT.

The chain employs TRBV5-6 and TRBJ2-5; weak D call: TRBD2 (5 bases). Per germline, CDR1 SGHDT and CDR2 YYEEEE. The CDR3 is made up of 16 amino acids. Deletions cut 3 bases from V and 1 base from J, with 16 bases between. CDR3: CASSYDRGEPQETQYF. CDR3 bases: TGTGCCAGCAGCTACGATCGGGGAGAACCCCAAGAGACCCAGTACTTC.

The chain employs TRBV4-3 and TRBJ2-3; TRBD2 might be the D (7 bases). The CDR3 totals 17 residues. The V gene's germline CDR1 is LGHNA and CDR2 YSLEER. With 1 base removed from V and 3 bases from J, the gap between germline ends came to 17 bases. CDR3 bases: TGCGCCAGCAGCCAAGGGGGGGCTCTAGCGGCGACAGATACGCAGTATTTT. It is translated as CASSQGGALAATDTQYF.

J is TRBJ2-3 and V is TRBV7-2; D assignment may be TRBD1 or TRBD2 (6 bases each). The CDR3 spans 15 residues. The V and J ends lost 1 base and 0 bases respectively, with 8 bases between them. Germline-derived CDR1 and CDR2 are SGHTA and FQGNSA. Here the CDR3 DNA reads TGTGCCAGCAGCTTAGTGGGGGGCAGCACAGATACGCAGTATTTT. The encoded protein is CASSLVGGSTDTQYF.

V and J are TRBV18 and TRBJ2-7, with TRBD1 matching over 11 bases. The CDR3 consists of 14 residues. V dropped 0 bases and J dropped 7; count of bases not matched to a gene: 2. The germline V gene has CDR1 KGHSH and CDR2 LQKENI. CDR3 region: CASSPPGTGGEQYF. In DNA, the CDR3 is TGTGCCAGCTCACCACCCGGGACAGGGGGGGAGCAGTACTTC.

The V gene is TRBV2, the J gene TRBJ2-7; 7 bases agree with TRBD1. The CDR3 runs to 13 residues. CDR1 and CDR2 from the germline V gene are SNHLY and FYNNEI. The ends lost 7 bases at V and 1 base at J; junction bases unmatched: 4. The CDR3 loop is CASNRDSSYEQYF. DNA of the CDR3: TGTGCCAGCAATCGGGACAGTTCCTACGAGCAGTACTTC.

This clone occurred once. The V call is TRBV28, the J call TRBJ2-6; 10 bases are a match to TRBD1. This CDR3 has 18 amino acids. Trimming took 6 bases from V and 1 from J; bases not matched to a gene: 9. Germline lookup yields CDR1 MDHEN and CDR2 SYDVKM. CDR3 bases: TGTGCCAGCAGATCCCCGGGACAGGGGTCGTCTGGGGCCAACGTCCTGACTTTC. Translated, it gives CASRSPGQGSSGANVLTF.

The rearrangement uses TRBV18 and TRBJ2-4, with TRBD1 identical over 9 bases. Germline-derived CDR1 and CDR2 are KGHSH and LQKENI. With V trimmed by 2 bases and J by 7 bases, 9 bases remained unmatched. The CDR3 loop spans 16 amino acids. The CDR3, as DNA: TGTGCCAGCTCACCAGGGACAGGGAGCCCCTCGAACATTCAGTACTTC. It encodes CASSPGTGSPSNIQYF.

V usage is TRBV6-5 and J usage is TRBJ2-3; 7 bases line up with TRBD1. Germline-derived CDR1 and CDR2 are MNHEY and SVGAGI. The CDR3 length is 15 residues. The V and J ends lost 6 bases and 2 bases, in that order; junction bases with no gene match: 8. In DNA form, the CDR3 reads TGTGCCAGCAGAGACAGGGACCGGTACACAGATACGCAGTATTTT. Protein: CASRDRDRYTDTQYF.

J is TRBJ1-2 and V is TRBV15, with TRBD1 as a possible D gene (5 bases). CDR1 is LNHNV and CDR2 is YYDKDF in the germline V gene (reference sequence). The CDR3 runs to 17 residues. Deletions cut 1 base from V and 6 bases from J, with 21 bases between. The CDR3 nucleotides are TGTGCCACCAGCAGAGCCGCCTTTTCGGGAGGGGTAGATGGCTACACCTTC. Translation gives CATSRAAFSGGVDGYTF. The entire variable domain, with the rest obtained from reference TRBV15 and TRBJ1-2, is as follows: DAMVIQNPRYQVTQFGKPVTLSCSQTLNHNVMYWYQQKSSQAPKLLFHYYDKDFNNEADTPDNFQSRRPNTSFCFLDIRSPGLGDTAMYLCATSRAAFSGGVDGYTFGSGTRLTVV.

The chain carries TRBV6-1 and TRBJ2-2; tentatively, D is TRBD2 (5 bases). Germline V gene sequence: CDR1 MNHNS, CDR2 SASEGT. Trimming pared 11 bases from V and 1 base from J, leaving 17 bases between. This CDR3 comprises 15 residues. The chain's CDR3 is CACRSLALNTGELFF. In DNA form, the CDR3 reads TGTGCCTGCCGGTCCCTAGCTCTGAACACCGGGGAGCTGTTTTTT.

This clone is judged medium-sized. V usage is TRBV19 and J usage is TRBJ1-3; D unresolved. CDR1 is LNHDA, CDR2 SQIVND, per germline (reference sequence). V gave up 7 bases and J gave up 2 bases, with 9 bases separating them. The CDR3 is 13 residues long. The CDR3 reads CASTVAPGNTIYF. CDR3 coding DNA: TGTGCCAGTACAGTGGCCCCTGGAAACACCATATATTTT.

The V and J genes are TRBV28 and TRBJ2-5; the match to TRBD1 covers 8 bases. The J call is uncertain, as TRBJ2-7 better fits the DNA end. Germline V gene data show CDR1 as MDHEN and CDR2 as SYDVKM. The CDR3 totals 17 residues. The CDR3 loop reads CASTSLFWDRSSYEQYF. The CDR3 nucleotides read TGTGCCAGCACCTCGCTGTTTTGGGACAGGTCCTCCTACGAGCAGTACTTC.

The CDR3 is CASSWAAGVGETQYF. The CDR3 DNA sequence: TGTGCCAGCAGCTGGGCAGCGGGGGTGGGGGAGACCCAGTACTTC. The chain joins TRBV5-4 to TRBJ2-5; TRBD2 agrees at 8 bases. Germline V gives CDR1 SGHNT, CDR2 YYREEE (reference sequence). Losses at the gene ends were 3 bases for V and 5 bases for J; bases not matched to a gene: 9. CDR3 length equals 15 residues.

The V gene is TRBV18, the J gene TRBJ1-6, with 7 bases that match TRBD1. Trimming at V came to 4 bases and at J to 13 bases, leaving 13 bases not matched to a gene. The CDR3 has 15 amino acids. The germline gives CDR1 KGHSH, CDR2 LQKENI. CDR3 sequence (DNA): TGTGCCAGCTCACGCGCCGGGACAGCATCATCTCCCCTCCACTTT. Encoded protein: CASSRAGTASSPLHF.

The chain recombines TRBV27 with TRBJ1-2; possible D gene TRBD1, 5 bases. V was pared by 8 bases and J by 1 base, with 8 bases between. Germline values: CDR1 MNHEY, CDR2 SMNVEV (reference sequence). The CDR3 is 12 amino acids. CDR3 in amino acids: CASGQVNYGYTF. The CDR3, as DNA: TGTGCCAGCGGACAAGTTAACTATGGCTACACCTTC.

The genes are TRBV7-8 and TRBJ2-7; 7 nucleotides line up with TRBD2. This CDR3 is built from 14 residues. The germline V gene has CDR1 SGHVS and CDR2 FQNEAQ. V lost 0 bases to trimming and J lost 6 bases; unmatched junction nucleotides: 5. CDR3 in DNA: TGTGCCAGCAGCTTAGCCGGCGGGAGTGGCGAGCAGTACTTC. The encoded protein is CASSLAGGSGEQYF.

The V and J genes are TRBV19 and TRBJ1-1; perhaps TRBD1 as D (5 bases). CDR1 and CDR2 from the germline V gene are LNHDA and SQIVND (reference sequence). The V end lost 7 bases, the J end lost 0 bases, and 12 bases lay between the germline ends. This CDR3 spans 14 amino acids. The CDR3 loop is CASKWGRLNTEAFF. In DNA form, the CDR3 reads TGTGCCAGTAAGTGGGGACGTTTGAACACTGAAGCTTTCTTT.

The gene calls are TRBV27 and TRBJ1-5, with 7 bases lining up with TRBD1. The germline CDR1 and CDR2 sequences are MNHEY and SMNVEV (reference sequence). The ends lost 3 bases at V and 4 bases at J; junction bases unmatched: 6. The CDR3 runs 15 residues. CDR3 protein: CASSFSGQANQPQHF. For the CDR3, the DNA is TGTGCCAGCAGTTTTTCTGGACAGGCTAATCAGCCCCAGCATTTT.

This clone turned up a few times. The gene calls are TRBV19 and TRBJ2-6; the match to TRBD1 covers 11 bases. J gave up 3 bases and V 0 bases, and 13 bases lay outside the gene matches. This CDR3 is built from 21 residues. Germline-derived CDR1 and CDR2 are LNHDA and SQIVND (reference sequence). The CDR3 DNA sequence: TGTGCCAGTAGTATAGACCCGAGGACAGGGGGCGGAGGTAGTGGGGCCAACGTCCTGACTTTC. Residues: CASSIDPRTGGGGSGANVLTF.